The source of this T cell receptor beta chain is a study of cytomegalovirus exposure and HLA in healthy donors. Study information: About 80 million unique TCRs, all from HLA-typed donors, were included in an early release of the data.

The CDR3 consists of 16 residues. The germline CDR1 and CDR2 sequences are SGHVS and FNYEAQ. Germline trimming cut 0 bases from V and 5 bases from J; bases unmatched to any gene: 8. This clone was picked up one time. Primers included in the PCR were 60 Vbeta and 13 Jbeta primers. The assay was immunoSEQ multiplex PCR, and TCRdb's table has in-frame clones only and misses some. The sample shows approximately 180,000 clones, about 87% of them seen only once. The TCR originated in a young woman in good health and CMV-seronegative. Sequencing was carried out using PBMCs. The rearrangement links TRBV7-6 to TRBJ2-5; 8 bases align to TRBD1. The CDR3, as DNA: TGTGCCAGCAGCTTAGCTATGGCAGGGGGCTATGAGACCCAGTACTTC. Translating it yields CASSLAMAGGYETQYF.